The clone carrying this T cell receptor (beta chain) has just a few counts. What it binds is not known. This record belongs to a study of OX40 agonist ivuxolimab in advanced cancers. Across the whole study: Three patients, one with hepatocellular carcinoma and two with cutaneous melanoma, achieved partial responses.

The CDR3 loop spans 17 amino acids. The germline gives CDR1 SGDLS, CDR2 YYNGEE. V shed 0 bases and J 7 bases; nucleotides not matched to a gene: 11. TCRdb's copy holds only in-frame clones and misses some; the assay was immunoSEQ multiplex PCR. The data hold approximately 46,000 clones, with 70% to 90% observed a single time. Findings and caveats of the study: Partly responding patients at 0.1-3.0 mg/kg showed some of the smallest clonal expansion.

The chain couples TRBV9 to TRBJ2-3, with 10 bases lining up with TRBD2. This TCR was sampled from an adult with an advanced solid tumor such as melanoma, head and neck, liver or kidney cancer. The sample here was CD4+ or CD8+ T cells sorted from blood, taken in a trial of the OX40 agonist ivuxolimab. CDR3 protein: CASSVGSTAGGLNTQYF. CDR3 DNA sequence: TGTGCCAGCAGCGTAGGATCGACAGCGGGGGGGCTTAATACGCAGTATTTT. The variable domain in full, with the rest retrieved from reference TRBV9 and TRBJ2-3, is DSGVTQTPKHLITATGQRVTLRCSPRSGDLSVYWYQQSLDQGLQFLIQYYNGEERAKGNILERFSAQQFPDLHSELNLSSLELGDSALYFCASSVGSTAGGLNTQYFGPGTRLTVL.